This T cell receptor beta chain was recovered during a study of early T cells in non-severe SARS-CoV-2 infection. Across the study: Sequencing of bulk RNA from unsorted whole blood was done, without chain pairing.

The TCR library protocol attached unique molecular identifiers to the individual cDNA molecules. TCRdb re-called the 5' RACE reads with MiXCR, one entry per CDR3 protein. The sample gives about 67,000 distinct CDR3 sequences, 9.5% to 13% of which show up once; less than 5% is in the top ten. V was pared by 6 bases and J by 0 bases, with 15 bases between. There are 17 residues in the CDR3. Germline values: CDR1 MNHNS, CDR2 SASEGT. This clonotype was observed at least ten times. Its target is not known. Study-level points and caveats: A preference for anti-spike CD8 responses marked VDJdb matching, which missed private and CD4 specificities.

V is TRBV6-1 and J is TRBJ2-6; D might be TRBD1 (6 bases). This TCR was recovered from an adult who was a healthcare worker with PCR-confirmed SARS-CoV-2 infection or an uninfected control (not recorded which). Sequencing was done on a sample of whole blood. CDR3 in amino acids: CASRLDRTYSGANVLTF. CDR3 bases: TGTGCCAGCAGACTCGACAGGACCTACTCTGGGGCCAACGTCCTGACTTTC.